This T cell receptor beta chain was identified during a study of blood T cell repertoires in COVID-19. About the research overall: The study drew acute and convalescent COVID-19 samples from the United States, Italy and Spain. Sources were T cells, B-cell-depleted T cells, or PBMCs; the material itself was cDNA or gDNA.

Trimming took 4 bases from V and 8 from J, leaving 8 bases between them. The CDR3 length is 11 residues. Germline CDR1 and CDR2: SNHLY and FYNNEI. In the original processing: Amplification of reference gene primers provided the estimated nucleated cell counts. Measured with immunoSEQ multiplex PCR; TCRdb has only the in-frame clones, and not every one. V and J calls and clone size come straight from that table; D and trimming were deduced from the DNA. In the table there are fewer than 500,000 clones, 88% of which are singletons. Across about two dozen US areas, participants ranged in age from about 18 to 100 years.

This TCR came from a young woman with acute COVID-19. The chain employs TRBV2 and TRBJ1-1; a possible D gene is TRBD1 (5 bases). The sample consisted of PBMCs or T cells enriched from blood (not recorded which). CDR3 in DNA: TGTGCCAGCAGTGTTAGGACAGAAGCTTTCTTT. Translated, it gives CASSVRTEAFF.